Shown below are 22 T cell receptor beta chains from a single sample sequenced in a study of blood T cells in healthy people across ages. Next came a second PCR, run for about 6 to 11 cycles, which used a sample-barcoded 5' primer along with a J-beta primer mix. TCRdb called the 5' RACE reads again in MiXCR, with one record for every CDR3 protein. Altogether some 1.4 million distinct CDR3 sequences are present, approximately 42% being singletons, with the ten largest covering roughly 8.2%. Sequencing input: blood. The source is a woman younger than 30 in good health.

V gene TRBV5-1 combines with J gene TRBJ2-1; TRBD1 or TRBD2 may be the D gene (5 bases each). The V and J ends lost 4 bases and 10 bases respectively, with 18 bases between them. CDR3 length: 14 amino acids. CDR1 and CDR2 from the germline V gene are SGHRS and YFSETQ. The chain's CDR3 is CASSRNRDVVEQFF. CDR3 bases: TGCGCCAGCAGCCGCAATCGGGACGTTGTCGAGCAGTTCTTC.

The V call is TRBV6-2 or TRBV6-3, the J call TRBJ2-7; D not resolved. V dropped 5 bases and J dropped 2 bases, with 7 bases sitting between them. The CDR3 length is 12 residues. Germline CDR1 reads MNHEY; CDR2 reads SVGEGT. The CDR3 nucleotides read TGTGCCAGCAGTGGCATAACCTACGAGCAGTACTTC. Its translation is CASSGITYEQYF.

V is TRBV20-1 and J is TRBJ1-5; tentative D call: TRBD1 (5 bases). The CDR3 spans 14 residues. Trimming shortened V by 0 bases and J by 8 bases, and 14 bases separated the two germline ends. Germline CDR1 DFQATT, CDR2 SNEGSKA (reference sequence). The DNA for the CDR3 is TGCAGTGCTAGAGATGTGGCAGGGTCTGAGCCCCAGCATTTT. It encodes CSARDVAGSEPQHF.

The V gene is TRBV27, the J gene TRBJ2-1, with 10 bases fitting TRBD2. The CDR3 is made up of 19 amino acids. In germline, CDR1 is MNHEY, CDR2 SMNVEV (reference sequence). After removal of 5 bases from V and 6 bases from J, the junction contained 19 bases not matched to a gene. In DNA form, the CDR3 reads TGTGCCAGCAGTCCCTGGCTAGCGGGAGCCGAATATGGGGGCAATGAGCAGTTCTTC. This codes for CASSPWLAGAEYGGNEQFF.

The genes are TRBV15 and TRBJ2-1; 7 bases line up with TRBD1. Trimming removed 1 base from V and 9 bases from J; junction bases left unmatched: 3. This CDR3 spans 13 amino acids. CDR1 is LNHNV and CDR2 is YYDKDF in the germline V gene (reference sequence). CDR3 coding DNA: TGTGCCACCAGCAGAGGGGGACAGATTGAGCAGTTCTTC. Encoded protein: CATSRGGQIEQFF. The full variable domain, rest sourced from reference TRBV15 and TRBJ2-1, is DAMVIQNPRYQVTQFGKPVTLSCSQTLNHNVMYWYQQKSSQAPKLLFHYYDKDFNNEADTPDNFQSRRPNTSFCFLDIRSPGLGDTAMYLCATSRGGQIEQFFGPGTRLTVL.

The gene calls are TRBV5-6 and TRBJ1-2; 7 nucleotides match TRBD1. The length of the CDR3 is 16 residues. Germline V CDR1 and CDR2: SGHDT, YYEEEE. Losses at the gene ends were 3 bases for V and 3 bases for J; bases not matched to a gene: 11. The CDR3 coding sequence is TGTGCCAGCAGCTGGTTCGTGGACAGGTCGGACTATGGCTACACCTTC. Encoded protein: CASSWFVDRSDYGYTF. Together with reference TRBV5-6 and TRBJ1-2, the CDR3 gives the full variable domain: DAGVTQSPTHLIKTRGQQVTLRCSPKSGHDTVSWYQQALGQGPQFIFQYYEEEERQRGNFPDRFSGHQFPNYSSELNVNALLLGDSALYLCASSWFVDRSDYGYTFGSGTRLTVV.

This clonotype was recorded a few times. This chain joins TRBV10-3 and TRBJ2-7, with D unresolved. This CDR3 has 11 residues. V was cut by 11 bases and J by 5 bases, with 13 bases left in between. CDR1 is ENHRY, CDR2 SYGVKD, per germline. CDR3 bases: TGTGCCCCCTGGCGCGAAGACGAGCAGTACTTC. The encoded protein is CAPWREDEQYF.

V usage is TRBV27 and J usage is TRBJ2-7; possibly TRBD1 for D (6 bases). This CDR3 contains 13 residues. Looked up from germline, CDR1 is MNHEY and CDR2 is SMNVEV (reference sequence). V gave up 9 bases and J gave up 7 bases, with 19 bases separating them. The CDR3 is CASAQGTYNEQYF. CDR3 DNA: TGTGCCAGTGCCCAGGGGACCTACAATGAGCAGTACTTC.

This clonotype has more than one count but fewer than ten. V gene TRBV28 combines with J gene TRBJ1-2, with TRBD1 matching over 7 bases. This CDR3 has 13 amino acids. Germline V lookup: CDR1 MDHEN, CDR2 SYDVKM. The J segment lost 8 bases and the V segment lost 5 bases, leaving 8 bases of the junction unmatched. The CDR3 coding sequence is TGTGCCAGCAGTACACCGGGACAGACGGGCTACACCTTC. Amino acid sequence: CASSTPGQTGYTF.

The chain uses TRBV20-1 and TRBJ2-1, with TRBD1 identical over 7 bases. Per germline, CDR1 DFQATT and CDR2 SNEGSKA (reference sequence). The length of the CDR3 is 15 residues. The V and J ends lost 5 bases and 0 bases, in that order; junction bases with no gene match: 7. For the CDR3, the DNA is TGCAGTGCTGCACAGGGGCCGAGCTCCTACAATGAGCAGTTCTTC. Its protein is CSAAQGPSSYNEQFF.

The table lists this clonotype with a few counts. This chain joins TRBV7-6 and TRBJ2-4, with D perhaps TRBD1 (6 bases). With the DNA end fitting TRBJ2-7 better, the J assignment may be wrong. CDR1 is SGHVS, CDR2 FNYEAQ, per germline. This CDR3 is 13 amino acids long. CDR3 DNA: TGTGCCAGCGCTTCTTCAGGGGAATACGAGCAGTACTTC. This sequence encodes CASASSGEYEQYF.

This rearrangement joins TRBV4-1 to TRBJ2-2; TRBD2 matches 8 bases. This CDR3 comprises 17 residues. Germline V gene sequence: CDR1 MGHRA, CDR2 YSYEKL. J gave up 5 bases and V 0 bases, and 8 bases lay outside the gene matches. CDR3 sequence (DNA): TGCGCCAGCAGCCAAGATCTAGTGTCTAGCGGGACCGGGGAGCTGTTTTTT. Amino acids: CASSQDLVSSGTGELFF.

CDR3 loop: CASNRVLYEQYF. DNA of the CDR3: TGTGCCAGCAACCGGGTTCTCTACGAGCAGTACTTC. The chain has TRBV2 and TRBJ2-5; no reliable D call. The last part of the DNA fits TRBJ2-7 better; the J call may be wrong. From germline, CDR1 is SNHLY and CDR2 FYNNEI. The CDR3 contains 12 residues.

The rearrangement links TRBV3-1 to TRBJ2-7; D possibly corresponds to TRBD1 (6 bases). V lost 5 bases, J lost 4 bases, and 12 bases lay in between. The germline V gene has CDR1 LGHDT and CDR2 YNNKEL (reference sequence). The CDR3 runs to 13 residues. CDR3 bases: TGTGCCAGCAGCGCAGAGGGGGTTTACGAGCAGTACTTC. This translates into CASSAEGVYEQYF.

This chain uses TRBV20-1 with TRBJ2-3; D is uncertain. In germline, CDR1 is DFQATT, CDR2 SNEGSKA (reference sequence). The CDR3 runs 17 residues. The V gene lost 0 bases and the J gene lost 1 base, with 17 bases spanning the gap. The CDR3, as DNA: TGCAGTGCTAGAGACCTAACGAAGGCGGTGGGCACAGATACGCAGTATTTT. It translates to CSARDLTKAVGTDTQYF.

This clonotype was recorded many times. The chain combines TRBV7-9 with TRBJ2-7, with a tentative D call TRBD2 (6 bases). Germline assignment: CDR1 SEHNR and CDR2 FQNEAQ (reference sequence). V shed 5 bases and J shed 6 bases, with 11 bases lying between them. CDR3 length: 12 residues. The DNA of the CDR3 is TGTGCCAGCAGCGGTGGGGGGTTCGAGCAGTACTTC. Translation gives CASSGGGFEQYF.

This clonotype was seen ten or more times. V usage is TRBV27 and J usage is TRBJ2-7, with D possibly being TRBD1 (6 bases). Looked up from germline, CDR1 is MNHEY and CDR2 is SMNVEV (reference sequence). V lost 6 bases and J 1 base, leaving 7 bases between the germline ends. The CDR3 sequence is 12 residues long. Here the CDR3 reads CASRTGSYEQYF. CDR3 DNA: TGTGCCAGCAGGACAGGATCCTACGAGCAGTACTTC.

The rearrangement links TRBV27 to TRBJ1-1; no firm D call. The CDR3 runs to 13 residues. Looked up from germline, CDR1 is MNHEY and CDR2 is SMNVEV (reference sequence). V gave up 4 bases and J gave up 6 bases, with 12 bases separating them. The CDR3 bases are TGTGCCAGCAGTTATCAGCTAAACGCTGAAGCTTTCTTT. Translated, it gives CASSYQLNAEAFF.

V is TRBV20-1 and J is TRBJ2-1, with TRBD2 matching 14 bases. After removal of 0 bases from V and 7 bases from J, the junction contained 14 bases not matched to a gene. This CDR3 has 19 residues. Germline V gene data show CDR1 as DFQATT and CDR2 as SNEGSKA (reference sequence). The CDR3 protein is CSARDSGLAGGVYLNEQFF. The DNA for the CDR3 is TGCAGTGCTAGAGATTCAGGACTAGCGGGGGGCGTCTACCTAAATGAGCAGTTCTTC.

This chain joins TRBV4-1 and TRBJ2-1; TRBD2 might be the D (6 bases). The V end lost 4 bases, the J end lost 7 bases, and 26 bases lay between the germline ends. Germline V lookup: CDR1 MGHRA, CDR2 YSYEKL. The CDR3 length is 18 residues. CDR3 loop: CASSRIAGIVAATNEQFF. The CDR3 DNA is TGCGCCAGCAGCCGCATTGCGGGGATTGTGGCGGCAACTAATGAGCAGTTCTTC.

This clonotype was detected only once. The chain couples TRBV4-1 to TRBJ2-5, with 7 nucleotides matching TRBD2. V lost 1 base, J lost 11 bases, and 16 bases stayed unmatched. This CDR3 spans 16 amino acids. CDR1 is MGHRA, CDR2 YSYEKL, per germline. The CDR3 protein is CASSQVKREFYNEQYF. CDR3 nucleotides: TGCGCCAGCAGCCAAGTTAAGCGGGAATTCTACAATGAGCAGTACTTC.

The chain combines TRBV27 with TRBJ2-7; 8 bases fit TRBD2. CDR1 MNHEY and CDR2 SMNVEV come from the germline V gene (reference sequence). There are 15 residues in the CDR3. The trim removed 5 bases at V and 5 bases at J, leaving 11 bases unmatched. CDR3 region: CASSPGSGRSNEQYF. The CDR3 DNA reads as TGTGCCAGCAGTCCTGGGAGCGGGAGAAGTAACGAGCAGTACTTC.